This T cell receptor (beta chain) stems from a study of patients and donors after allogeneic stem cell transplantation. The CDR3 is 16 amino acids. The V end lost 0 bases, the J end lost 3 bases, and 16 bases lay between the germline ends. Germline assignment: CDR1 SGDLS and CDR2 YYNGEE. TCRdb independently ran MiXCR on the RT-PCR reads; one entry per CDR3 protein. This sample has roughly 200,000 distinct CDR3 sequences, with around 41% found just once. This receptor was identified in a human donor who was either an allogeneic HSCT recipient or a stem cell or donor lymphocyte infusion donor (not recorded which). It is not recorded whose cells these are; they may come from a transplant donor. The sample comprised blood, either unsorted or a sorted T cell fraction (not recorded which). This rearrangement joins TRBV9 to TRBJ2-7, with D possibly TRBD2 on 6 matching bases. CDR3: CASSVDGSGAHYEQYF. The CDR3 coding sequence is TGTGCCAGCAGCGTAGACGGTAGCGGAGCCCACTACGAGCAGTACTTC.